This is a list of T cell receptor beta chains from one sample in a study of cytomegalovirus exposure and HLA in healthy donors. Some clones are missing from TCRdb's copy, which holds only in-frame ones; the method was immunoSEQ multiplex PCR. Of about 120,000 clones detected, 75% appear once; the ten largest clones hold over 2.5%. The sample was PBMCs. These receptors came from a woman in her forties or fifties in good health and CMV-seronegative. CDR3s include the opening cysteine and the closing phenylalanine or tryptophan. A D gene is named only where the DNA matches it firmly. A row's size may be missing; if present it is once, few, many or a size class.

CASSHTQGVTEAFF,TGTGCCAGCAGCCATACACAGGGTGTAACTGAAGCTTTCTTT,TRBJ1-1,TRBV16,-,-
CASSSYRQSEQYF,TGTGCCAGCAGTTCCTACCGACAGTCCGAGCAGTACTTC,TRBJ2-7,TRBV27,-,-
CASSIGGDDQPQHF,TGTGCCAGTAGTATTGGGGGCGACGATCAGCCCCAGCATTTT,TRBJ1-5,TRBV19,-,-
CASSFSGGNGGELFF,TGTGCCAGCAGTTTCTCAGGGGGCAATGGCGGGGAGCTGTTTTTT,TRBJ2-2,TRBV7-2,-,TRBD1
CASSLEAGGASYEQYF,TGTGCCAGCAGCTTAGAGGCGGGGGGGGCCTCCTACGAGCAGTACTTC,TRBJ2-7,TRBV7-9,-,TRBD2
CASGTGNPWDGYTF,TGTGCCAGCGGGACAGGAAACCCTTGGGATGGCTACACCTTC,TRBJ1-2,TRBV7-6,-,TRBD1
CAISVLTSASTDTQYF,TGTGCCATCAGTGTTTTGACTAGCGCGAGCACAGATACGCAGTATTTT,TRBJ2-3,TRBV10-3,-,TRBD2
CASSLGGAADTQYF,TGTGCCAGCAGCTTGGGTGGGGCCGCAGATACGCAGTATTTT,TRBJ2-3,TRBV11-3,-,-
CASSYSRRQNEQFF,TGTGCCAGCAGTTACTCGCGCCGACAGAATGAGCAGTTCTTC,TRBJ2-1,TRBV6-5,few,-
CASSYSTDEAFF,TGTGCCAGCAGTTACTCGACAGATGAAGCTTTCTTT,TRBJ1-1,TRBV28,-,-
CAWWTGGPQYF,TGTGCCTGGTGGACAGGGGGCCCCCAGTACTTC,TRBJ2-7,TRBV30,few,TRBD1
CASSPQSGTGGEQYF,TGTGCCAGCAGCCCCCAATCCGGGACAGGGGGCGAGCAGTACTTC,TRBJ2-7,TRBV9,-,TRBD1
CASSRGGRKETQYF,TGTGCCAGCAGTCGTGGCGGGAGGAAGGAGACCCAGTACTTC,TRBJ2-5,TRBV28,few,TRBD2
CASSEGGSQREQYF,TGTGCCAGCAGCGAGGGCGGGAGCCAGCGCGAGCAGTACTTC,TRBJ2-7,TRBV4-2,-,TRBD2
CASSPTTGEPYNEQFF,TGTGCCAGCAGTCCCACGACTGGCGAACCCTACAATGAGCAGTTCTTC,TRBJ2-1,TRBV27,-,-
CASSLDGDSAYEQYF,TGTGCCAGCAGCTTAGATGGGGACTCGGCCTACGAGCAGTACTTC,TRBJ2-7,TRBV11-3,-,-
CASSFGGSWSYEQYF,TGTGCCAGCAGTTTCGGCGGGAGTTGGTCCTACGAGCAGTACTTC,TRBJ2-7,TRBV28,-,TRBD2
CALGQGVPYGYTF,TGTGCCCTGGGGCAGGGGGTACCCTATGGCTACACCTTC,TRBJ1-2,TRBV28,few,TRBD1
CASRSISYEQYF,TGTGCCAGCAGGAGCATTTCCTACGAGCAGTACTTC,TRBJ2-7,TRBV2,-,-
CASSVGDTTTDTQYF,TGTGCCAGCAGCGTAGGGGACACTACCACAGATACGCAGTATTTT,TRBJ2-3,TRBV9,-,-
CASSPDSLSNQPQHF,TGTGCCAGCAGCCCGGACAGCCTTAGCAATCAGCCCCAGCATTTT,TRBJ1-5,TRBV28,once,-
CASSLTEGGNQPQHF,TGTGCCAGCAGCCTGACGGAGGGCGGGAATCAGCCCCAGCATTTT,TRBJ1-5,TRBV7-9,few,-
CASSSGVAGVHEQFF,TGTGCCAGCAGCTCTGGAGTAGCGGGAGTTCATGAGCAGTTCTTC,TRBJ2-1,TRBV7-8,-,TRBD2
CASLFSVTGELFF,TGTGCCAGCCTCTTCTCGGTGACCGGGGAGCTGTTTTTT,TRBJ2-2,TRBV28,-,-
CASSGLGGRGNSGANVLTF,TGTGCCAGCAGTGGATTGGGGGGCAGGGGGAACTCTGGGGCCAACGTCCTGACTTTC,TRBJ2-6,TRBV2,-,-
CASSYGTAGYTF,TGTGCCAGCAGTTACGGGACAGCCGGCTACACCTTC,TRBJ1-2,TRBV6-5,-,TRBD1
CASSLGTSGTYEQYF,TGTGCCAGCAGCCTCGGGACTAGCGGGACATACGAGCAGTACTTC,TRBJ2-7,TRBV27,few,TRBD2
CASSSTGGNEQYF,TGTGCCAGCAGTTCGACGGGGGGGAACGAGCAGTACTTC,TRBJ2-7,TRBV6-6,-,TRBD2
CASSPGTSGRAEQYF,TGTGCCAGCAGTCCCGGGACTAGCGGGAGGGCCGAGCAGTACTTC,TRBJ2-7,TRBV6-6,-,TRBD2
CASAREDQPQHF,TGTGCCAGCGCACGGGAGGATCAGCCCCAGCATTTT,TRBJ1-5,TRBV7-9,-,-
CASSQEQRGTDTQYF,TGTGCCAGCAGCCAAGAGCAGCGGGGCACAGATACGCAGTATTTT,TRBJ2-3,TRBV4-2,-,-
CASSGTGGRNQPQHF,TGTGCCAGTAGCGGGACAGGGGGTCGCAATCAGCCCCAGCATTTT,TRBJ1-5,TRBV19,-,TRBD1
CASSPLGGLIHLYQPQHF,TGTGCCAGCAGCCCGCTTGGTGGCTTAATCCACCTTTATCAGCCCCAGCATTTT,TRBJ1-5,TRBV5-6,-,-
CASSATGGGYNEQFF,TGTGCCAGCAGTGCGACAGGGGGTGGCTACAATGAGCAGTTCTTC,TRBJ2-1,TRBV6-1,-,TRBD1
CASFGTSGRAYNEQFF,TGTGCCAGCTTCGGGACTAGCGGGAGGGCCTACAATGAGCAGTTCTTC,TRBJ2-1,TRBV11-2,few,TRBD2
CSARQYNEQFF,TGCAGTGCTAGACAGTACAATGAGCAGTTCTTC,TRBJ2-1,TRBV20-1,-,-
CASRDIGGAFF,TGTGCCAGCAGGGATATTGGAGGGGCTTTCTTT,TRBJ1-1,TRBV6-1,few,-
CASSPGQGGVEQYF,TGTGCCAGCAGCCCAGGACAGGGAGGAGTCGAGCAGTACTTC,TRBJ2-7,TRBV7-9,once,TRBD1
CASSLTPGNTEAFF,TGTGCCAGCAGCTTAACGCCAGGGAACACTGAAGCTTTCTTT,TRBJ1-1,TRBV11-2,few,-
CSSTRGRTATNEKLFF,TGTTCCAGCACCCGAGGAAGGACTGCAACTAATGAAAAACTGTTTTTT,TRBJ1-4,TRBV7-9,-,-
CASSWPRGLGEQFF,TGTGCCAGCAGCTGGCCCAGGGGGCTAGGTGAGCAGTTCTTC,TRBJ2-1,TRBV11-3,-,TRBD1